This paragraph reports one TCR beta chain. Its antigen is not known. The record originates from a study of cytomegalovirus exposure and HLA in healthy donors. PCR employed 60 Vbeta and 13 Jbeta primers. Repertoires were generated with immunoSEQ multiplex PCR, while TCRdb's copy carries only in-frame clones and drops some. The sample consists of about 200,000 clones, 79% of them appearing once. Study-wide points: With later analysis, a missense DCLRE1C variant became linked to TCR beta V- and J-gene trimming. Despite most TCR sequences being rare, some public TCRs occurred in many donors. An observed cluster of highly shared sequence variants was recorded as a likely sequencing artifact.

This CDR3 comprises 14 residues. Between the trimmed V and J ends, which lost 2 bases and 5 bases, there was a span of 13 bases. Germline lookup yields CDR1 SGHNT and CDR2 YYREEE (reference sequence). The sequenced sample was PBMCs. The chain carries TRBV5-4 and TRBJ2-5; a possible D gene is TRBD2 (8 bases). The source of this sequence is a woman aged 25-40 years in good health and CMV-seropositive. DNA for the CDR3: TGTGCCAGCAGCTTCGGGAGGGGGCTGGAGACCCAGTACTTC. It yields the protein CASSFGRGLETQYF. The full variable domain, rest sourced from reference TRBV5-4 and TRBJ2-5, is ETGVTQSPTHLIKTRGQQVTLRCSSQSGHNTVSWYQQALGQGPQFIFQYYREEENGRGNFPPRFSGLQFPNYSSELNVNALELDDSALYLCASSFGRGLETQYFGPGTRLLVL.